These 26 T cell receptor beta chains originate from one sample sequenced in a study of T cell responses to AZD1222 COVID-19 vaccine. TCRdb's table, derived via immunoSEQ multiplex PCR, lists solely in-frame clones and lacks some. This sample has 150,000 to 200,000 clones; more than 90% occur once, and the top ten carry 2% to 3%. This sample comprised peripheral blood, obtained on day 0 of AZD1222 vaccination. These receptors came from an adult in good health.

This chain uses TRBV7-6 with TRBJ2-7, with TRBD2 matching 8 bases. Germline values: CDR1 SGHVS, CDR2 FNYEAQ. The CDR3 runs 16 residues. J was trimmed by 3 bases and V by 4 bases; bases with no gene match: 11. The CDR3 loop is CASSSTSGTSGYEQYF. The CDR3 DNA reads as TGTGCCAGCAGCTCAACCTCCGGAACTAGCGGCTACGAGCAGTACTTC. The full variable domain, rest sourced from reference TRBV7-6 and TRBJ2-7, is GAGVSQSPRYKVTKRGQDVALRCDPISGHVSLYWYRQALGQGPEFLTYFNYEAQQDKSGLPNDRFSAERPEGSISTLTIQRTEQRDSAMYRCASSSTSGTSGYEQYFGPGTRLTVT.

CDR3 bases: TGTGCCAGCAGAACCGGGACAGTCCACAATGAGCAGTTCTTC. It encodes CASRTGTVHNEQFF. V gene TRBV6-1 combines with J gene TRBJ2-1, with 7 nucleotides matching TRBD1. With V trimmed by 6 bases and J by 5 bases, 7 bases remained unmatched. CDR1 and CDR2 (germline): MNHNS, SASEGT. This CDR3 region has 14 residues.

The V gene is TRBV30, the J gene TRBJ2-3; TRBD2 might be the D (6 bases). The CDR3 is 14 residues long. Trimming left V 0 bases short and J 2 bases short, with 9 bases between. Germline V CDR1 and CDR2: GTSNPN, SVGIG (reference sequence). CDR3 coding DNA: TGTGCCTGGAGTGTTCGGGGGATCACAGATACGCAGTATTTT. Its protein product is CAWSVRGITDTQYF.

This chain uses TRBV7-6 with TRBJ2-1; D remains unclear. V was clipped by 3 bases and J by 8 bases, with 5 bases between them. This CDR3 is built from 11 residues. The germline gives CDR1 SGHVS, CDR2 FNYEAQ. As DNA, the CDR3 is TGTGCCAGCAGCTTTCAGCATGAGCAGTTCTTC. This codes for CASSFQHEQFF.

The chain couples TRBV6-5 to TRBJ1-5; D is unclear. CDR1 and CDR2 (germline): MNHEY, SVGAGI. The CDR3 is made up of 13 amino acids. Trimming took off 6 bases at V and 4 bases at J, with 10 bases between the two ends. DNA for the CDR3: TGTGCCAGCAGGGACGGACTGAATCAGCCCCAGCATTTT. Translation: CASRDGLNQPQHF.

This clone showed up just once. The chain combines TRBV30 with TRBJ1-2; TRBD1 is a possible D gene (5 bases). V lost 2 bases and J lost 2, with 9 bases in between. There are 13 residues in the CDR3. Germline-derived CDR1 and CDR2 are GTSNPN and SVGIG (reference sequence). CDR3 nucleotides: TGTGCCTGGAGTCCCCGGGGGAACTATGGCTACACCTTC. This translates into CAWSPRGNYGYTF.

This rearrangement joins TRBV7-2 to TRBJ2-5, with D maybe TRBD1 (6 bases). Deletions cut 4 bases from V and 4 bases from J, with 16 bases between. Germline-derived CDR1 and CDR2 are SGHTA and FQGNSA. This CDR3 has 15 residues. This CDR3 reads CASSYTGILRETQYF. The CDR3 DNA is TGTGCCAGCAGCTACACAGGGATTTTGAGAGAGACCCAGTACTTC.

V is TRBV2 and J is TRBJ1-3, with 9 bases that match TRBD1. Germline loops: CDR1 SNHLY, CDR2 FYNNEI. After removal of 5 bases from V and 4 bases from J, the junction contained 6 bases not matched to a gene. The CDR3 totals 15 residues. The CDR3: CASSPSGTGGNTIYF. CDR3 DNA sequence: TGTGCCAGCAGTCCTTCCGGGACAGGGGGAAACACCATATATTTT.

V is TRBV7-9 and J is TRBJ2-5, with unresolved D. Trimming took 3 bases from V and 0 from J, leaving 8 bases between them. Germline loops: CDR1 SEHNR, CDR2 FQNEAQ (reference sequence). The CDR3 extends over 14 amino acids. CDR3: CASSFRLNQETQYF. As DNA, the CDR3 is TGTGCCAGCAGCTTTCGACTGAACCAAGAGACCCAGTACTTC.

The V and J genes are TRBV5-1 and TRBJ1-5; D ambiguous. Between the trimmed V and J ends, which lost 4 bases and 3 bases, there was a span of 8 bases. This CDR3 is 13 amino acids long. Germline V lookup: CDR1 SGHRS, CDR2 YFSETQ. The CDR3 DNA reads TGCGCCAGCAGCGAGTCGGTCAATCAGCCCCAGCATTTT. It translates to CASSESVNQPQHF.

Details on this clone: This same CDR3 is encoded by further DNA sequences in the sample. The gene calls are TRBV19 and TRBJ1-2, with a tentative D call TRBD1 (6 bases). Looked up from germline, CDR1 is LNHDA and CDR2 is SQIVND (reference sequence). This CDR3 is 14 amino acids long. Trimming removed 1 base from V and 2 bases from J, with 8 bases in between. Written as DNA, the CDR3 is TGTGCCAGTAGTATAGGTACAGGGAACTATGGCTACACCTTC. It translates to CASSIGTGNYGYTF.

V usage is TRBV6-1 and J usage is TRBJ1-2; perhaps TRBD1 as D (6 bases). CDR3 length: 13 residues. Germline CDR1 MNHNS, CDR2 SASEGT. Trimming cost V 0 bases and J 7 bases, with 9 bases left between them. The CDR3 nucleotides are TGTGCCAGCAGTGAAGCGGGGGCGCCTGGCTACACCTTC. Translation gives CASSEAGAPGYTF.

This sequence joins TRBV4-2 and TRBJ2-3; the match to TRBD2 covers 11 bases. The CDR3 has 16 amino acids. Germline CDR1 and CDR2: LGHNA and YNFKEQ. Trimming took 4 bases from V and 2 from J; bases not matched to a gene: 5. The DNA of the CDR3 is TGTGCCAGCAGCCGCACTAGCGGGAGTTTCACAGATACGCAGTATTTT. Translating it yields CASSRTSGSFTDTQYF.

The sample holds one count of this clone. The V and J genes are TRBV2 and TRBJ2-5; TRBD2 is a possible D gene (5 bases). V lost 7 bases, J lost 1 base, and 10 bases lay in between. Germline V lookup: CDR1 SNHLY, CDR2 FYNNEI. CDR3 size: 13 residues. CDR3 in amino acids: CASIVAGQETQYF. CDR3 coding DNA: TGTGCCAGCATAGTGGCGGGCCAAGAGACCCAGTACTTC.

This chain uses TRBV5-1 with TRBJ2-5; 7 positions match TRBD1. This CDR3 has 14 amino acids. The germline gives CDR1 SGHRS, CDR2 YFSETQ. J lost 4 bases, V lost 4 bases, and 7 bases had no gene match. Here the CDR3 reads CASSGGQIAETQYF. The DNA of the CDR3 is TGCGCCAGCAGCGGGGGACAGATAGCAGAGACCCAGTACTTC.

This chain uses TRBV12-3 or TRBV12-4 with TRBJ2-1; possible D gene TRBD2, 5 bases. CDR3 length: 13 amino acids. Trimming pared 7 bases from V and 5 bases from J, leaving 12 bases between. The CDR3 DNA is TGTGCCAGCACCCCGGGAATCGACAATGAGCAGTTCTTC. Translated: CASTPGIDNEQFF.

The chain links TRBV7-9 to TRBJ2-7; D remains unclear. Germline V gene sequence: CDR1 SEHNR, CDR2 FQNEAQ (reference sequence). V shed 5 bases and J shed 2 bases, with 13 bases lying between them. This CDR3 has 14 amino acids. The CDR3 nucleotides are TGTGCCAGCAGCCCTTACACACCTCCCTACGAGCAGTACTTC. It is translated as CASSPYTPPYEQYF. Variable domain in full (rest from reference TRBV7-9 and TRBJ2-7): DTGVSQNPRHKITKRGQNVTFRCDPISEHNRLYWYRQTLGQGPEFLTYFQNEAQLEKSRLLSDRFSAERPKGSFSTLEIQRTEQGDSAMYLCASSPYTPPYEQYFGPGTRLTVT.

V gene TRBV12-3 or TRBV12-4 combines with J gene TRBJ2-3; D is unclear. The CDR3 covers 12 residues. Trimming removed 7 bases from V and 6 bases from J, with 11 bases in between. For the CDR3, the DNA is TGTGCCAGCACCTTTCTAGGGGATACGCAGTATTTT. Residues: CASTFLGDTQYF.

Details on this clone: This sample also contains other DNA sequences that code for the same CDR3. This rearrangement joins TRBV15 to TRBJ1-2; 10 nucleotides agree with TRBD1. Looked up from germline, CDR1 is LNHNV and CDR2 is YYDKDF (reference sequence). There are 14 residues in the CDR3. The V gene end was trimmed by 5 bases and the J gene end by 4 bases; junction bases not matched to a gene: 4. The CDR3 DNA reads TGTGCCACCAGCCGGGACAGGGGCCTCTATGGCTACACCTTC. The encoded protein is CATSRDRGLYGYTF.

V and J are TRBV19 and TRBJ1-1; D gene ambiguous. Germline CDR1 reads LNHDA; CDR2 reads SQIVND (reference sequence). Deletions cut 5 bases from V and 4 bases from J, with 14 bases between. The CDR3 length is 14 residues. CDR3: CASSPSAGLTEAFF. In DNA, the CDR3 is TGTGCCAGTAGTCCCTCCGCCGGTCTCACTGAAGCTTTCTTT.

A single count supports this clone. The J gene is TRBJ2-7, the V gene TRBV27; D may be TRBD2 (5 bases). Germline V CDR1 and CDR2: MNHEY, SMNVEV (reference sequence). This CDR3 is 13 amino acids long. V lost 5 bases to trimming and J lost 4 bases, with 12 bases between them. The DNA for the CDR3 is TGTGCCAGCAGTGATAGCGCGCTTTACGAGCAGTACTTC. It yields the protein CASSDSALYEQYF.

The rearrangement joins TRBV5-1 to TRBJ2-1; TRBD1 or TRBD2 may be the D gene (6 bases each). This CDR3 contains 15 residues. V was shortened by 4 bases and J by 7 bases, with 18 bases between the two germline ends. Per germline, CDR1 SGHRS and CDR2 YFSETQ. The CDR3 DNA is TGCGCCAGCAGCGCGGGACACGGATTAGGGAATGAGCAGTTCTTC. It codes for CASSAGHGLGNEQFF.

In its sample, this clone was seen a few times. J is TRBJ1-2 and V is TRBV5-8, with unresolved D. Per germline, CDR1 SGHTS and CDR2 YDEGEE. The germline V and J ends were trimmed by 5 bases and 6 bases, with 14 bases remaining between them. The CDR3 has 13 residues. The CDR3 is CASRQWVEDGYTF. The DNA for the CDR3 is TGTGCCAGCAGACAATGGGTGGAGGATGGCTACACCTTC.

The chain recombines TRBV10-1 with TRBJ1-2, with 7 bases aligning to TRBD1. The J segment lost 3 bases and the V segment lost 8 bases, leaving 6 bases of the junction unmatched. This CDR3 comprises 13 residues. Germline-derived CDR1 and CDR2 are WNHNN and SYGVQD (reference sequence). CDR3 protein: CASGQDRDYGYTF. The CDR3 nucleotides read TGCGCCAGCGGACAGGACAGAGACTATGGCTACACCTTC.

The gene calls are TRBV18 and TRBJ1-6, with 9 bases lining up with TRBD1. V was pared by 4 bases and J by 7 bases, with 14 bases of the junction left unmatched. This CDR3 spans 18 amino acids. The germline gives CDR1 KGHSH, CDR2 LQKENI. Here the CDR3 reads CASSLKGQGSLNNSPLHF. CDR3 DNA sequence: TGTGCCAGCTCACTAAAGGGACAGGGTTCGCTGAACAATTCACCCCTCCACTTT.

Concerning this clone itself: Other DNA sequences in the same sample also yield this CDR3. V and J are TRBV27 and TRBJ2-7; D is possibly TRBD1 (5 bases). The CDR3 extends over 13 amino acids. Germline CDR1 is MNHEY and CDR2 is SMNVEV (reference sequence). Trimming left V 6 bases short and J 1 base short, with 10 bases between. CDR3 loop: CASSRTLSYEQYF. As DNA, the CDR3 is TGTGCCAGCAGCCGGACATTATCCTACGAGCAGTACTTC.